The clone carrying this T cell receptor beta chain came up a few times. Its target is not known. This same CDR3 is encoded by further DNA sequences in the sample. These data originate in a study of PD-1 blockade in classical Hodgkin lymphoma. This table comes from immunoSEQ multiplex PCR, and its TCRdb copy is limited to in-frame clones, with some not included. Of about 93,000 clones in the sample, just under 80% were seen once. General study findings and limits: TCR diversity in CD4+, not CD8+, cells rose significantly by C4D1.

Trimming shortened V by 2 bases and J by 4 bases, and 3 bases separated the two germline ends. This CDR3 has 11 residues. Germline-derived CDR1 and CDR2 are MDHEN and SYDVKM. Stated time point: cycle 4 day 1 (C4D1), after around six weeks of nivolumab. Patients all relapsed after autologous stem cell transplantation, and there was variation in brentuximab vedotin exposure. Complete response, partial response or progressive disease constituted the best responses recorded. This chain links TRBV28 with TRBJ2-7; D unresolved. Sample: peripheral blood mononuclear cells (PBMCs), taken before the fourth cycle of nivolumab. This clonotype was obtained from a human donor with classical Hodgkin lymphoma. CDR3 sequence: CASSLGYEQYF. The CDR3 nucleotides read TGTGCCAGCAGTTTAGGGTACGAGCAGTACTTC.